Below, 24 T cell receptor beta chains from the same sample are listed, as sequenced in a study of control samples from healthy donors and cancer patients (dated by TCRdb to between 2020 and 2021). Libraries were made using the immunoSEQ multiplex PCR assay. Not all clones reach the TCRdb copy of this immuneACCESS table, which keeps in-frame sequences only. Checked studies attribute under half of the gap to unresolved V genes and leave the rest unexplained. The sample table records fewer than 500,000 clones; around nine tenths of these occur just once. The ten largest clonotypes hold over 5.5% of the sample. Sample: PBMCs. The receptors here all came from a man aged 35-49 years with head and neck cancer.

The genes are TRBV3-1 (or the pseudogene TRBV3-2) and TRBJ2-7; 8 bases map to TRBD1. The CDR3 has 14 amino acids. J lost 6 bases, V lost 5 bases, and 9 bases had no gene match. Per the germline V gene, CDR1 is LGHDT and CDR2 is YNNKEL (reference sequence). This CDR3 reads CASSTGQGSGEQYF. The DNA of the CDR3 is TGTGCCAGCAGCACCGGACAGGGCTCGGGCGAGCAGTACTTC.

This chain joins TRBV7-8 and TRBJ1-5, with D hard to call. V was pared by 2 bases and J by 3 bases, with 11 bases between. CDR1 is SGHVS, CDR2 FQNEAQ, per germline. The length of the CDR3 is 15 residues. As DNA, the CDR3 is TGTGCCAGCAGCTTAATGTCGGCTATCAATCAGCCCCAGCATTTT. As protein: CASSLMSAINQPQHF.

The V and J genes are TRBV7-3 and TRBJ2-7, with TRBD2 matching 7 bases. Unmatched junction bases numbered 12, after V lost 4 bases and J lost 6 bases. The germline CDR1 and CDR2 sequences are SGHTA and FQGTGA. This CDR3 has 15 residues. The CDR3 nucleotides read TGTGCCAGCAGCTATCCGGGCCCTAGGGAGGGCGAGCAGTACTTC. Protein product: CASSYPGPREGEQYF. Complete variable domain (other parts from reference TRBV7-3 and TRBJ2-7): GAGVSQTPSNKVTEKGKYVELRCDPISGHTALYWYRQSLGQGPEFLIYFQGTGAADDSGLPNDRFFAVRPEGSVSTLKIQRTERGDSAVYLCASSYPGPREGEQYFGPGTRLTVT.

The sample holds a few counts of this clone. This chain joins TRBV6-5 and TRBJ2-7; TRBD1 matches at 7 bases. This CDR3 has 15 amino acids. Germline assignment: CDR1 MNHEY and CDR2 SVGAGI. Trimming took 5 bases from V and 2 from J; bases not matched to a gene: 9. The CDR3 region is CASSSRQGTPYEQYF. CDR3 coding DNA: TGTGCCAGCAGTAGCCGACAGGGAACCCCCTACGAGCAGTACTTC.

The CDR3 nucleotides are TGTGCCAGCAGCCCCAGGACAGGGTACGGTGGCTACACCTTC. Its protein is CASSPRTGYGGYTF. This chain connects TRBV9 to TRBJ1-2; 8 bases are a match to TRBD1. The CDR3 length is 14 residues. The germline V gene encodes CDR1 SGDLS and CDR2 YYNGEE. Unmatched junction bases numbered 9, after V lost 4 bases and J lost 7 bases.

Regarding this clone: Other DNA sequences in the sample encode the same CDR3. This chain connects TRBV10-3 to TRBJ1-1; 10 bases agree with TRBD1. This CDR3 has 13 residues. Germline lookup yields CDR1 ENHRY and CDR2 SYGVKD. V shed 4 bases and J 4 bases; nucleotides not matched to a gene: 0. The CDR3 is CAISGTGGTEAFF. CDR3 coding DNA: TGTGCCATCAGTGGGACAGGGGGCACTGAAGCTTTCTTT.

The chain recombines TRBV5-1 with TRBJ2-1; D might be TRBD1 (6 bases). Germline CDR1 and CDR2: SGHRS and YFSETQ. CDR3 length: 14 residues. With 0 bases removed from V and 5 bases from J, the gap between germline ends came to 9 bases. CDR3 bases: TGCGCCAGCAGCTTGGCAGGACAGAACAATGAGCAGTTCTTC. Protein: CASSLAGQNNEQFF.

V usage is TRBV6-6 and J usage is TRBJ1-2; D uncertain. The CDR3 extends over 13 amino acids. V shed 6 bases and J shed 2 bases, with 10 bases lying between them. The germline V gene has CDR1 MNHNY and CDR2 SVGAGI (reference sequence). The CDR3 region has the DNA TGTGCCAGCAGCCCCCCGGGAAACTATGGCTACACCTTC. This codes for CASSPPGNYGYTF.

The gene calls are TRBV29-1 and TRBJ1-1; tentatively, D is TRBD1 (5 bases). V gave up 3 bases and J gave up 1 base, with 6 bases separating them. The length of the CDR3 is 12 residues. The germline V gene has CDR1 SQVTM and CDR2 ANQGSEA. The CDR3 spells CSVDDRNTEAFF. Here the CDR3 DNA reads TGCAGCGTTGATGACAGGAACACTGAAGCTTTCTTT. The variable domain in full, completed from reference TRBV29-1 and TRBJ1-1, reads SAVISQKPSRDICQRGTSLTIQCQVDSQVTMMFWYRQQPGQSLTLIATANQGSEATYESGFVIDKFPISRPNLTFSTLTVSNMSPEDSSIYLCSVDDRNTEAFFGQGTRLTVV.

CDR3 protein: CASRLPGTVNTEAFF. As DNA, the CDR3 is TGTGCCAGCAGGCTGCCCGGGACTGTGAACACTGAAGCTTTCTTT. The chain carries TRBV28 and TRBJ1-1, with D perhaps matching TRBD1 (5 bases). Trimming shortened V by 6 bases and J by 0 bases, and 14 bases separated the two germline ends. The CDR3 extends over 15 amino acids. Germline-derived CDR1 and CDR2 are MDHEN and SYDVKM.

The count of this clone is one. J is TRBJ2-5 and V is TRBV25-1; D may be TRBD1 or TRBD2 (5 bases each). The V and J ends lost 3 bases and 4 bases respectively, with 12 bases between them. The CDR3 length is 14 residues. Germline V CDR1 and CDR2: MGHDK, SYGVNS. CDR3 coding DNA: TGTGCCAGCAGTGACCCCGGGACCCGAGAGACCCAGTACTTC. Amino acid sequence: CASSDPGTRETQYF.

The V call is TRBV28, the J call TRBJ2-2, with D hard to call. With 5 bases removed from V and 1 base from J, the gap between germline ends came to 11 bases. There are 15 residues in the CDR3. Germline V gene data show CDR1 as MDHEN and CDR2 as SYDVKM. The CDR3 spells CASSPSKGNTGELFF. DNA for the CDR3: TGTGCCAGCAGTCCATCCAAGGGGAACACCGGGGAGCTGTTTTTT. Drawing the rest from reference TRBV28 and TRBJ2-2, the complete variable domain is DVKVTQSSRYLVKRTGEKVFLECVQDMDHENMFWYRQDPGLGLRLIYFSYDVKMKEKGDIPEGYSVSREKKERFSLILESASTNQTSMYLCASSPSKGNTGELFFGEGSRLTVL.

The chain is built from TRBV30 and TRBJ2-1, with a weak D call TRBD2 (6 bases). V lost 2 bases and J lost 6, with 11 bases in between. Looked up from germline, CDR1 is GTSNPN and CDR2 is SVGIG (reference sequence). The CDR3 sequence is 13 residues long. The CDR3 protein is CAWSLQGGNEQFF. CDR3 nucleotide sequence: TGTGCCTGGAGTCTCCAGGGAGGCAATGAGCAGTTCTTC.

The J gene is TRBJ2-7, the V gene TRBV3-1 (or the pseudogene TRBV3-2), with 7 bases fitting TRBD1. The germline gives CDR1 LGHDT, CDR2 YNNKEL (reference sequence). The CDR3 runs 16 residues. The V gene end was trimmed by 0 bases and the J gene end by 1 base; junction bases not matched to a gene: 6. CDR3 region: CASSQDLAGGSYEQYF. The CDR3 nucleotides are TGTGCCAGCAGCCAAGATTTGGCAGGGGGTTCCTACGAGCAGTACTTC.

The J gene is TRBJ1-1, the V gene TRBV19, with D maybe TRBD1 (5 bases). Trimming shortened V by 7 bases and J by 3 bases, and 12 bases separated the two germline ends. There are 13 residues in the CDR3. The germline V gene encodes CDR1 LNHDA and CDR2 SQIVND (reference sequence). CDR3 nucleotides: TGTGCCAGTACTTCGTGGGGGGACACTGAAGCTTTCTTT. Translation gives CASTSWGDTEAFF.

The V call is TRBV5-8, the J call TRBJ2-3; perhaps TRBD2 as D (5 bases). The V end lost 6 bases, the J end lost 4 bases, and 21 bases lay between the germline ends. Germline V gene lookup returns CDR1 SGHTS and CDR2 YDEGEE. The CDR3 length is 16 residues. The CDR3 protein is CASKRYGLDGADTQYF. The DNA of the CDR3 is TGTGCCAGCAAACGATACGGACTCGACGGTGCAGATACGCAGTATTTT.

This sequence joins TRBV19 and TRBJ1-1; D gene unclear. Germline V gives CDR1 LNHDA, CDR2 SQIVND (reference sequence). The germline V and J ends were trimmed by 5 bases and 2 bases, with 9 bases remaining between them. CDR3 length: 13 amino acids. CDR3 in amino acids: CASSPVINTEAFF. The CDR3 DNA reads TGTGCCAGTAGTCCGGTGATTAACACTGAAGCTTTCTTT.

This chain connects TRBV4-1 to TRBJ1-1; TRBD1 is a possible D gene (6 bases). This CDR3 spans 15 amino acids. V was pared by 3 bases and J by 6 bases, with 17 bases between. The germline V gene has CDR1 MGHRA and CDR2 YSYEKL. CDR3 nucleotides: TGCGCCAGCAGCCAGCCCAGGGGCCCGGTCCCTGAAGCTTTCTTT. It specifies CASSQPRGPVPEAFF.

The chain combines TRBV19 with TRBJ1-3; 10 positions match TRBD1. Germline values: CDR1 LNHDA, CDR2 SQIVND (reference sequence). CDR3 length: 16 residues. J was trimmed by 4 bases and V by 6 bases; bases with no gene match: 9. CDR3 region: CASRTRDRGSGNTIYF. The CDR3 region has the DNA TGTGCCAGTAGAACCCGGGACAGGGGTTCAGGAAACACCATATATTTT.

This clone showed up just once. This chain connects TRBV6-5 to TRBJ1-1; no clear D gene. This CDR3 is built from 14 residues. V lost 4 bases to trimming and J lost 5 bases, with 14 bases between them. Per the germline V gene, CDR1 is MNHEY and CDR2 is SVGAGI. This CDR3 reads CASSFGLSTTEAFF. CDR3 in DNA: TGTGCCAGCAGTTTCGGACTGTCCACAACTGAAGCTTTCTTT.

V gene TRBV11-2 combines with J gene TRBJ1-1; possibly TRBD1 for D (6 bases). V lost 5 bases and J 5 bases, leaving 15 bases between the germline ends. Germline-derived CDR1 and CDR2 are SGHAT and FQNNGV. The CDR3 totals 14 residues. The CDR3 is CASSPGGAGTEAFF. The CDR3 bases are TGTGCCAGCAGCCCCGGGGGGGCGGGTACTGAAGCTTTCTTT.

This CDR3 is CASSGQSENTGELFF. The CDR3 region has the DNA TGTGCCAGCAGTGGACAGTCGGAGAACACCGGGGAGCTGTTTTTT. The chain couples TRBV2 to TRBJ2-2; the D gene is possibly TRBD1 (5 bases). The germline V gene has CDR1 SNHLY and CDR2 FYNNEI. This CDR3 is 15 amino acids long. V dropped 4 bases and J dropped 1 base, with 10 bases sitting between them.

The CDR3 DNA is TGTGCCAGCAGACCCGGGACAGGGTGGTTCACTGAAGCTTTCTTT. As protein: CASRPGTGWFTEAFF. The J gene is TRBJ1-1, the V gene TRBV27; 9 bases align to TRBD1. The CDR3 runs to 15 residues. V gave up 6 bases and J gave up 4 bases; unmatched junction bases: 9. Per the germline V gene, CDR1 is MNHEY and CDR2 is SMNVEV (reference sequence).

The rearrangement uses TRBV4-1 and TRBJ1-1; D is unresolved. The CDR3 length is 17 residues. V lost 3 bases and J lost 0, with 17 bases in between. Per the germline V gene, CDR1 is MGHRA and CDR2 is YSYEKL. The CDR3 coding sequence is TGCGCCAGCAGCCAGGCACAATTCGGGTTTATGAACACTGAAGCTTTCTTT. The encoded protein is CASSQAQFGFMNTEAFF.